Described below is a single TCR beta chain sequence and its context. Its specificity is not known. The CDR3 contains 16 residues. Germline V gene data show CDR1 as SEHNR and CDR2 as FQNEAQ (reference sequence). Trimming removed 5 bases at V and 2 bases at J, with 17 bases between. Profiled with immunoSEQ multiplex PCR; TCRdb holds only in-frame clones, not every one. The table includes approximately 61,000 clones, roughly four fifths detected once. This sample stems from a study of T cell responses to AZD1222 COVID-19 vaccine. Study observations and caveats: Donors were mostly white British, more females; clonal diversity possibly underestimated. Baseline seropositives among AZD1222 recipients totaled only six or seven. Along spike, vaccine-associated CD4 TCRs were found throughout, with dominance at 160-218 and 743-854.

Pooled samples include second doses given at about 4 or 12 weeks. This receptor was taken from an adult who received the AZD1222 COVID-19 vaccine. The chain is built from TRBV7-9 and TRBJ2-3; D is perhaps TRBD2 (6 bases). The sequenced sample was peripheral blood, obtained 28 days after the second AZD1222 dose. CDR3 in amino acids: CASSNGRAGPTDTQYF. The CDR3 nucleotides read TGTGCCAGCAGCAATGGGCGGGCGGGACCCACAGATACGCAGTATTTT.